Below are 5 T cell receptor beta chains sequenced from a single sample in a study of blood T cell repertoires in COVID-19. The protocol was immunoSEQ multiplex PCR, while the TCRdb copy is restricted to in-frame clones and leaves out a portion. In the table there are 45,000 to 50,000 clones, 70% to 90% of which are singletons. What was sequenced was peripheral blood. These receptor sequences come from a woman aged 60 to 75 with acute or convalescent COVID-19.

The chain employs TRBV24-1 and TRBJ2-2, with TRBD2 matching over 11 bases. This CDR3 contains 14 residues. Unmatched junction bases numbered 1, after V lost 6 bases and J lost 5 bases. Germline values: CDR1 KGHDR, CDR2 SFDVKD. The CDR3 loop is CATSIAGGTGELFF. The CDR3, as DNA: TGTGCCACCAGTATAGCGGGAGGGACCGGGGAGCTGTTTTTT.

This clone appeared a few times. V and J are TRBV30 and TRBJ2-1; 15 nucleotides match TRBD2. The V and J ends lost 5 bases and 9 bases, in that order; junction bases with no gene match: 5. This CDR3 region has 14 residues. CDR1 and CDR2 (germline): GTSNPN, SVGIG (reference sequence). The CDR3 here is CAWAGLAGGGEQFF. The DNA of the CDR3 is TGTGCCTGGGCCGGACTAGCGGGAGGGGGTGAGCAGTTCTTC.

V and J are TRBV6-1 and TRBJ1-2; TRBD1 matches at 8 bases. The CDR3 length is 16 residues. From germline, CDR1 is MNHNS and CDR2 SASEGT. Unmatched junction bases numbered 8, after V lost 1 base and J lost 4 bases. The CDR3 region has the DNA TGTGCCAGCAGTGAAGTTGCAGGGGGCGCCGGCTATGGCTACACCTTC. This translates into CASSEVAGGAGYGYTF.

CDR3: CASSHRGLVEGYTF. The DNA for the CDR3 is TGCGCCAGCAGCCACAGGGGGCTGGTGGAAGGCTACACCTTC. The chain links TRBV4-1 to TRBJ1-2, with 8 nucleotides matching TRBD1. The CDR3 is 14 amino acids. Germline CDR1 MGHRA, CDR2 YSYEKL. V dropped 3 bases and J dropped 8; count of bases not matched to a gene: 8.

This clone was counted between two and nine times. The chain recombines TRBV18 with TRBJ2-1; 10 bases fit TRBD2. The germline CDR1 and CDR2 sequences are KGHSH and LQKENI. Germline trimming cut 3 bases from V and 7 bases from J; bases unmatched to any gene: 9. This CDR3 is 16 amino acids long. In DNA form, the CDR3 reads TGTGCCAGCTCACCTAACCTAGCGGGGGTAAGGAATGAGCAGTTCTTC. Protein: CASSPNLAGVRNEQFF.